One sample yielded the 18 T cell receptor beta chains listed below, sequenced in a study of cytomegalovirus exposure and HLA in healthy donors. 60 Vbeta and 13 Jbeta primers were used in PCR. Repertoires were generated with immunoSEQ multiplex PCR, while TCRdb's copy carries only in-frame clones and drops some. This table lists 60,000 to 65,000 clones. The specimen sequenced was PBMCs. Receptor source: a man aged 25-40 years in good health and CMV-seropositive.

This rearrangement joins TRBV2 to TRBJ2-5; 13 positions match TRBD2. The end of the DNA aligns better with TRBJ2-7, so the J call may be wrong. This CDR3 is 14 amino acids long. From germline, CDR1 is SNHLY and CDR2 FYNNEI. The chain's CDR3 is CASRRTSGGNEQYF. The CDR3 nucleotides read TGTGCCAGCAGAAGGACTAGCGGGGGAAACGAGCAGTACTTC.

The chain recombines TRBV30 with TRBJ1-6; the D gene is possibly TRBD1 (5 bases). CDR1 and CDR2 (germline): GTSNPN, SVGIG (reference sequence). The CDR3 sequence is 13 residues long. V lost 5 bases, J lost 9 bases, and 14 bases lay in between. The CDR3 here is CAWAGHGRSPLHF. In DNA, the CDR3 is TGTGCCTGGGCCGGACACGGGCGTTCACCCCTCCACTTT.

The V gene is TRBV9, the J gene TRBJ1-2; TRBD1 agrees at 8 bases. V lost 4 bases, J lost 7 bases, and 3 bases stayed unmatched. From germline, CDR1 is SGDLS and CDR2 YYNGEE. This CDR3 has 12 residues. The CDR3 nucleotides are TGTGCCAGCAGCAAGACAGGGGTTGGCTACACCTTC. This sequence encodes CASSKTGVGYTF.

With regard to this clone: At one of its ends the junction is not consistent with the germline gene, which may arise from a read error. This sequence joins TRBV5-1 and TRBJ2-1, with 9 bases that match TRBD2. Looked up from germline, CDR1 is SGHRS and CDR2 is YFSETQ. The CDR3 length is 16 residues. CDR3 residues: CASTSGGRFSDNEQFF. The CDR3 nucleotides read TGCGCCAGCACGAGCGGGGGGAGGTTCTCCGACAATGAGCAGTTCTTC. The variable domain in full, with the rest retrieved from reference TRBV5-1 and TRBJ2-1, is KAGVTQTPRYLIKTRGQQVTLSCSPISGHRSVSWYQQTPGQGLQFLFEYFSETQRNKGNFPGRFSGRQFSNSRSEMNVSTLELGDSALYLCASTSGGRFSDNEQFFGPGTRLTVL.

The V and J genes are TRBV5-4 and TRBJ2-3, with 9 bases identical to TRBD2. Germline CDR1 reads SGHNT; CDR2 reads YYREEE (reference sequence). With V trimmed by 4 bases and J by 2 bases, 2 bases remained unmatched. The CDR3 runs 14 residues. CDR3 residues: CASSQGLATDTQYF. The CDR3 DNA reads TGTGCCAGCAGCCAGGGACTAGCCACAGATACGCAGTATTTT. Full variable domain (missing parts from reference TRBV5-4 and TRBJ2-3): ETGVTQSPTHLIKTRGQQVTLRCSSQSGHNTVSWYQQALGQGPQFIFQYYREEENGRGNFPPRFSGLQFPNYSSELNVNALELDDSALYLCASSQGLATDTQYFGPGTRLTVL.

The genes are TRBV5-1 and TRBJ1-1, with TRBD1 matching 8 bases. This CDR3 is 15 amino acids long. Germline CDR1 reads SGHRS; CDR2 reads YFSETQ. Unmatched junction bases numbered 6, after V lost 0 bases and J lost 5 bases. The CDR3 here is CASSLVPGGETEAFF. CDR3 nucleotides: TGCGCCAGCAGCTTGGTTCCAGGGGGCGAAACTGAAGCTTTCTTT.

The rearrangement joins TRBV4-1 to TRBJ1-6, with D unclear. In germline, CDR1 is MGHRA, CDR2 YSYEKL. The CDR3 sequence is 12 residues long. Trimming took 6 bases from V and 9 from J, leaving 9 bases between them. For the CDR3, the DNA is TGCGCCAGCAGTCTGAGTGGTTCACCCCTCCACTTT. Translation gives CASSLSGSPLHF.

The chain links TRBV7-2 to TRBJ1-1; 8 nucleotides match TRBD1. The germline V gene has CDR1 SGHTA and CDR2 FQGNSA. The CDR3 loop spans 13 amino acids. Losses at the gene ends were 5 bases for V and 5 bases for J; bases not matched to a gene: 4. This chain's CDR3 is CASSVDRATEAFF. CDR3 nucleotides: TGTGCCAGCAGCGTGGACAGGGCGACTGAAGCTTTCTTT.

This chain uses TRBV5-1 with TRBJ2-3; 7 bases map to TRBD1. After removal of 5 bases from V and 9 bases from J, the junction contained 3 bases not matched to a gene. The CDR3 covers 11 residues. CDR1 is SGHRS and CDR2 is YFSETQ in the germline V gene. CDR3 sequence reads: CASSLGQTQYF. In DNA, the CDR3 is TGCGCCAGCAGTCTGGGACAGACGCAGTATTTT.

The rearrangement joins TRBV13 to TRBJ1-6; TRBD1 agrees at 7 bases. V gave up 5 bases and J gave up 8 bases; unmatched junction bases: 12. Germline lookup yields CDR1 PRHDT and CDR2 FYEKMQ (reference sequence). This CDR3 contains 16 residues. This CDR3 is CASSLPTRQGDSPLHF. The CDR3 region has the DNA TGTGCCAGCAGCCTCCCAACCCGACAGGGTGATTCACCCCTCCACTTT.

V is TRBV5-1 and J is TRBJ2-7; D may be TRBD1 (6 bases). Germline V lookup: CDR1 SGHRS, CDR2 YFSETQ. The ends were cut back, 4 bases at V and 0 bases at J, with 17 bases in the middle. This CDR3 is 16 amino acids long. In nucleotides, the CDR3 is TGCGCCAGCAGCCCCGACCGCCAGGGGACCTCCTACGAGCAGTACTTC. It yields the protein CASSPDRQGTSYEQYF.

CDR3 sequence: CASGWRAGTDTQYF. CDR3 DNA sequence: TGTGCCAGCGGCTGGAGGGCGGGCACAGATACGCAGTATTTT. The J gene is TRBJ2-3, the V gene TRBV5-6, with D perhaps TRBD2 (6 bases). The CDR3 totals 14 residues. CDR1 and CDR2 from the germline V gene are SGHDT and YYEEEE. The V end was cut by 7 bases, the J end by 1 base, with 13 bases between. The full variable domain, in which reference TRBV5-6 and TRBJ2-3 provide the parts outside the CDR3, is DAGVTQSPTHLIKTRGQQVTLRCSPKSGHDTVSWYQQALGQGPQFIFQYYEEEERQRGNFPDRFSGHQFPNYSSELNVNALLLGDSALYLCASGWRAGTDTQYFGPGTRLTVL.

CDR3 coding DNA: TGTGCCAGCAGCCAAGAAATTAGCGGGAGGGGACCAGATACGCAGTATTTT. Its protein is CASSQEISGRGPDTQYF. The J gene is TRBJ2-3, the V gene TRBV4-2, with 11 bases lining up with TRBD2. Germline lookup yields CDR1 LGHNA and CDR2 YNFKEQ. V gave up 0 bases and J gave up 4 bases; unmatched junction bases: 6. The CDR3 length is 17 residues.

The chain is built from TRBV18 and TRBJ2-3; 7 bases fit TRBD2. The CDR3 runs 15 residues. Germline V gene lookup returns CDR1 KGHSH and CDR2 LQKENI. V shed 8 bases and J 3 bases; nucleotides not matched to a gene: 11. The CDR3 protein is CASLGRESRTDTQYF. CDR3 in DNA: TGTGCCAGCCTAGGGCGGGAGAGTAGGACAGATACGCAGTATTTT.

The V gene is TRBV7-9, the J gene TRBJ2-3, with D perhaps TRBD2 (6 bases). The CDR3 contains 15 residues. Per germline, CDR1 SEHNR and CDR2 FQNEAQ (reference sequence). Deletions cut 6 bases from V and 2 bases from J, with 15 bases between. CDR3 residues: CASSQRDWPTDTQYF. The CDR3 DNA reads as TGTGCCAGCAGTCAACGGGACTGGCCCACAGATACGCAGTATTTT.

The chain joins TRBV9 to TRBJ1-6, with 7 bases lining up with TRBD1. V lost 0 bases, J lost 6 bases, and 6 bases stayed unmatched. The CDR3 is 16 residues long. Germline CDR1 reads SGDLS; CDR2 reads YYNGEE. This CDR3 reads CASSVGWDRLNSPLHF. CDR3 in DNA: TGTGCCAGCAGCGTAGGCTGGGACAGACTTAATTCACCCCTCCACTTT. Filled out from reference TRBV9 and TRBJ1-6, the complete variable domain reads DSGVTQTPKHLITATGQRVTLRCSPRSGDLSVYWYQQSLDQGLQFLIQYYNGEERAKGNILERFSAQQFPDLHSELNLSSLELGDSALYFCASSVGWDRLNSPLHFGNGTRLTVT.

This chain joins TRBV19 and TRBJ2-7, with D possibly matching TRBD1 (5 bases). CDR3 length: 16 amino acids. Germline CDR1 is LNHDA and CDR2 is SQIVND (reference sequence). The germline V and J ends were trimmed by 5 bases and 1 base, with 18 bases remaining between them. CDR3 nucleotide sequence: TGTGCCAGTAGTGGCCTGGGGCAGGGTTCGTCCTACGAGCAGTACTTC. It specifies CASSGLGQGSSYEQYF.

J is TRBJ1-2 and V is TRBV29-1; 9 nucleotides line up with TRBD1. Germline CDR1 reads SQVTM; CDR2 reads ANQGSEA. The CDR3 consists of 13 residues. DNA of the CDR3: TGCAGTACTATCCGGGGACAGGGTGATGGCTACACCTTC. Its translation: CSTIRGQGDGYTF.